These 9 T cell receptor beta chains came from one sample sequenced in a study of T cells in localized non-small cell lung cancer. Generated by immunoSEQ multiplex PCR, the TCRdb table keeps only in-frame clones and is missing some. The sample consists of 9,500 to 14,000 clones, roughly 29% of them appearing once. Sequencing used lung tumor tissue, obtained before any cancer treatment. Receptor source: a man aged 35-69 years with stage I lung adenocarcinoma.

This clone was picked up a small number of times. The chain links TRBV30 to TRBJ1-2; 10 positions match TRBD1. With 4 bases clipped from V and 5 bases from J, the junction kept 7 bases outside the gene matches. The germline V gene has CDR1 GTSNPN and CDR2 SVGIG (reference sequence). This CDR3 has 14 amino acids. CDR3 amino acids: CAWTFRQGAYGYTF. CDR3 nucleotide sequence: TGTGCCTGGACCTTTCGACAGGGGGCGTATGGCTACACCTTC. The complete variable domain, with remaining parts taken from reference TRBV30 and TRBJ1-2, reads SQTIHQWPATLVQPVGSPLSLECTVEGTSNPNLYWYRQAAGRGLQLLFYSVGIGQISSEVPQNLSASRPQDRQFILSSKKLLLSDSGFYLCAWTFRQGAYGYTFGSGTRLTVV.

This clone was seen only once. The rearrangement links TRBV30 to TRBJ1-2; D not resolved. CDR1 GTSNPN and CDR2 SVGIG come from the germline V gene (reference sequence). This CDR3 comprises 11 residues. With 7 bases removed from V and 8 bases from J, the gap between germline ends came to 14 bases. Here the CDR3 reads CALGSGRGYTF. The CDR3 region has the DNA TGTGCCTTGGGGTCCGGCAGGGGCTACACCTTC. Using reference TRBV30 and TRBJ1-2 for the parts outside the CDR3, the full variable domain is SQTIHQWPATLVQPVGSPLSLECTVEGTSNPNLYWYRQAAGRGLQLLFYSVGIGQISSEVPQNLSASRPQDRQFILSSKKLLLSDSGFYLCALGSGRGYTFGSGTRLTVV.

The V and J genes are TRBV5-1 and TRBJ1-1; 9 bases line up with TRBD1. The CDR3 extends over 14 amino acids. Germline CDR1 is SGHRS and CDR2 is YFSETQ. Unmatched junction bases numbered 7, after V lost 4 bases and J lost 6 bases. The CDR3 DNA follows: TGCGCCAGCAGCCCGGACAGGGGTCGGTCTGAAGCTTTCTTT. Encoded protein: CASSPDRGRSEAFF.

The CDR3 sequence: CSGASDVRNTEAFF. The CDR3, as DNA: TGCAGCGGGGCGTCCGACGTGAGGAACACTGAAGCTTTCTTT. V usage is TRBV29-1 and J usage is TRBJ1-1; D is unresolved. Trimming removed 7 bases from V and 1 base from J, with 16 bases in between. This CDR3 is 14 amino acids long. The germline V gene encodes CDR1 SQVTM and CDR2 ANQGSEA.

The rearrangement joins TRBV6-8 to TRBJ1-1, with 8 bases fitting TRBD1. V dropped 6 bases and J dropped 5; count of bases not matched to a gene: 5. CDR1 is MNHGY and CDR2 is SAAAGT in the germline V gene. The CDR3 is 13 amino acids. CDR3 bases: TGTGCCAGCAGGAGGACAGGGATGACTGAAGCTTTCTTT. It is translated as CASRRTGMTEAFF.

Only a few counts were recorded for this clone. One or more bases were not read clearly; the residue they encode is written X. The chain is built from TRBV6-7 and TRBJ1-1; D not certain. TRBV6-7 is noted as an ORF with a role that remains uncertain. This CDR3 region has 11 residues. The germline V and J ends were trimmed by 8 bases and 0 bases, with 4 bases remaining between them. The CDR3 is CASXMNTEAFF. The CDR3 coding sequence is TGTGCCAGCRGAATGAACACTGAAGCTTTCTTT.

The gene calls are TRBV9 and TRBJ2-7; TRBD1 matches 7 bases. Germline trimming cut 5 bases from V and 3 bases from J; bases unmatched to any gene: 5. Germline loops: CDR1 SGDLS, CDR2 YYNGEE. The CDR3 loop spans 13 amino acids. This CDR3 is CASRPWTGYEQYF. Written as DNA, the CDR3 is TGTGCCAGCAGACCTTGGACAGGCTACGAGCAGTACTTC.

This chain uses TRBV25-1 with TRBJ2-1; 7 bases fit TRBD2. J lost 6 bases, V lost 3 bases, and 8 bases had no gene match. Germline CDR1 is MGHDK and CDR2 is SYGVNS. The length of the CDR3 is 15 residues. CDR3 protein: CASSDSGLGGNEQFF. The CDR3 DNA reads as TGTGCCAGCAGTGATTCTGGACTAGGTGGCAATGAGCAGTTCTTC.

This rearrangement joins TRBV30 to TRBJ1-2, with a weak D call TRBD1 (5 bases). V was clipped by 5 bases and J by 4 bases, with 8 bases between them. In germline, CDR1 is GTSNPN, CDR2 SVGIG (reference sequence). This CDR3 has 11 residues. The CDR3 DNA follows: TGTGCCTGGGGGGCCAGCTATGGCTACACCTTC. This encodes CAWGASYGYTF.